This section outlines one T cell receptor beta chain sequence together with its context. Its cognate antigen has yet to be identified. The sample holds no much larger clone one base away, and base qualities are not on file. Per the publication, the time point label means: roughly 2 years on ibrutinib. For TCR beta library preparation, approximately 2 micrograms of genomic DNA were isolated from cryopreserved PBMCs. Longitudinal blood samples from CLL patients on ibrutinib monotherapy were analyzed using high-throughput TCR beta sequencing. The patients were enrolled in a single-center, open-label phase 2 trial of ibrutinib monotherapy. These data come from a study of cytotoxic CD8 clonotypes in ibrutinib-treated CLL (dated by TCRdb to the early 2020s). A note on the overall study: The cohort had about a dozen relapsed/refractory and approximately 15 treatment-naive patients; 17 were IGHV unmutated. Responses were partial in around 24 patients and complete in 2; after median around 66 months follow-up, roughly 15 stayed in remission and some twelve progressed. Response samples were obtained after a median of approximately twelve months of treatment, with a range of roughly 6 to 40 months. On average, each sample yielded around 250,000 productive templates and 80,000 to 95,000 productive rearrangements. Of the roughly 81 people in the trial, some 28 had longitudinal samples available. Cryopreserved peripheral blood mononuclear cells were obtained prior to treatment, at the time of response, and at either disease progression or sustained remission. Every remission and progressive disease sample was obtained while ibrutinib was still being received by the patients. The full study reports these points: Clonality rose at ibrutinib response, remained stable during sustained remission, and dropped back toward baseline at progression. Sampling times were not matched between sustained-remission and progressing patients, and lymph node repertoires were not studied. Public clonotypes were rare and either contracted or stayed stable during treatment, and the rise in clonality at ibrutinib response reflected the expansion of private clonotypes. Baseline clonality was found to be higher than that of age-matched healthy donors and was strongly correlated with circulating CD8+ T-cell counts.

The CDR3 goes from the cysteine to the phenylalanine over 14 residues. The retained sequence is limited to the CDR3, 42 bases, with the frame set at the first base. CDR1 and CDR2, looked up from the germline V gene, are MNHNS and SASEGT. Trimming takes 7 bases from V and 0 bases from J, and the germline ends sit 10 bases apart. The goal of deep resolution MiSeq sequencing was a depth between 1 in 1 million and 1 in 200,000 T cells, and coverage averaged 10x per clonotype. The immunoSEQ hsTCRB Kit was used to generate the TCR beta libraries. Per the authors' processing: ImmunoSEQ Data Assistant and ImmunoSEQ Analyzer were used for data analysis, and V, D and J genes were assigned according to IMGT definitions. Clonality, which ranges from 0 to 1, was calculated by subtracting the normalized Shannon entropy of productive rearrangement frequencies from one. Only overrepresented clonotypes making up at least 0.05% of each patient's repertoire were included in the public clonotype analysis. Repertoires from approximately 12 age-matched healthy donors in immuneACCESS were used as clonality controls. The clones in this table, taken by TCRdb from immuneACCESS, are in-frame only. Not every clone is retained; where verified, under half of the shortfall comes from an unresolved V gene, and the cause of the rest is unknown. From that table come the V and J calls and clone size; the DNA was used to work out D and trimming. A total of tens of thousands of clones appear in this sample, about 70% of them only once. The ten largest clonotypes hold approximately 50% of the sample.

The sequencing here drew on PBMCs, taken after 24 months of ibrutinib treatment. The sequence was collected from a human donor with chronic lymphocytic leukemia. The chain couples TRBV6-1 to TRBJ1-3; no D gene is confidently identified. The CDR3 is CASNGFFSGNTIYF. The nucleotide sequence is given as TGTGCCAGCAATGGCTTTTTCTCTGGAAACACCATATATTTT.